This T cell receptor (beta chain) was captured by sequencing in a study of T cell responses to AZD1222 COVID-19 vaccine. Study-wide results and limits: An increase in Spike-specific TCR breadth and depth was observed after two AZD1222 doses. Just five to seven AZD1222 recipients tested seropositive at baseline. White British ancestry dominated among donors, who included more females, and clonal diversity was possibly underestimated. In all cases, repertoires were sampled only after the peak T cell response.

Data came from immunoSEQ multiplex PCR; TCRdb stores just in-frame clones and leaves some out. The data contain 95,000 to 150,000 clones, 90% of them seen just once; the ten biggest clones take up about 4.4%. With regard to this clone: Its matching antigen is unknown.

Germline CDR1 reads LNHNV; CDR2 reads YYDKDF (reference sequence). Trimming left V 1 base short and J 6 bases short, with 13 bases between. The CDR3 consists of 14 residues. The sequences come from peripheral blood, collected on day 0 of MenACWY control vaccination. V usage is TRBV15 and J usage is TRBJ2-7; D may match TRBD1 or TRBD2 (6 bases each). This clonotype was sampled from an adult in good health. The CDR3 spells CATSRGGASSEQYF. CDR3 coding DNA: TGTGCCACCAGCAGAGGGGGGGCATCGAGCGAGCAGTACTTC.